The TCR beta chain under discussion was sequenced for a study of T cells after yellow fever vaccination (dated by TCRdb to the late 2010s). For the study in its entirety: The SMART-Seq v4 Ultra Low Input RNA kit was used to prepare libraries from fractions with low cell numbers. Blood was drawn at multiple timepoints before and after primary and secondary immunization, with bulk PBMC replicates and cell subsets isolated. The cohort comprised two healthy male donors, one aged 18 to 29 and one aged 30 to 40 years. To track T-cell clones before and after primary and booster YFV17D yellow fever vaccination, bulk TCR alpha and beta repertoires were sequenced longitudinally.

Based on the germline V gene, the CDR1 and CDR2 sequences are MNHEY and SVGEGT. From its cysteine to its phenylalanine, the CDR3 spans 12 amino acids. Only the CDR3 DNA stays, 36 bases, in frame from base 1. V loses 5 bases, J loses 3 bases, and the germline ends lie 5 bases apart. General findings and caveats noted by the study authors: The secondary T-cell response was found to be weaker but faster than the primary response, with a peak reached on day 5 rather than on day 15. Because only two donors were included in the study, the extent to which the findings can be generalized is limited. After the booster, most of the clones that had expanded following primary vaccination were detected again (roughly 97% of CD4 and around 87% of CD8), which suggests that memory was broadly maintained. A small fraction of clonotypes appeared in both the CD4 and CD8 compartments, likely as a result of convergent recombination. Because abundant contaminating clonotypes from the bulk population could be contained in FACS-sorted repertoires, computational filtering was required.

The treatment or condition label corresponds to: live attenuated yellow fever vaccine strain. PBMCs were isolated from peripheral blood using a standard Ficoll-Paque protocol. Dynabeads CD4 and CD8 positive selection kits were used to isolate CD4 and CD8 T-cell fractions. TriZol was used to extract RNA from bulk PBMCs, from CD4 and CD8 fractions, and from dextramer-positive and dextramer-negative fractions. TCR cDNA was synthesized by 5'RACE template switching, through which a universal primer site and unique molecular identifiers were introduced. cDNA synthesis was primed from both the TCR alpha and TCR beta constant segments. Two PCR steps were used to amplify libraries, with sample barcodes and sequencing adapters being added in the second step. Sequencing of libraries was done on Illumina HiSeq 2500 (2x100 bp) or NovaSeq (2x150 bp). Per the authors' processing: Demultiplexing of reads and collapsing into UMI consensus sequences were performed with MIGEC, and V(D)J alignment was carried out with MiXCR. Clonotypes responding to the vaccine were identified with edgeR on replicate PBMC samples, with the criteria of FDR below 0.01 and a log2 fold change above 5 up to day 15. Each bulk clonotype received a CD4 or CD8 identity based on whether the sequenced CD4 or CD8 repertoire contained that clonotype at higher abundance. The raw public data were reprocessed by TCRdb itself: fastp quality trimming at Q25, MiXCR clonotype calling, in-frame beta chains only. Every CDR3 protein is listed once, alongside the most common genes and DNA of its rows. The V and J calls shown here were made by TCRdb, not taken from the authors' results. In all, the sample holds 160,000 or so distinct CDR3 sequences, and more than 5.5% of those were seen once. More than 2% of the sample belongs to the ten largest clones.

This clonotype turned up a few times. There is no known antigen for this receptor. No much larger clone is present one base from it, and per-base qualities are unavailable. The sequence was collected from a man aged 18 to 29 who received the YFV17D yellow fever vaccine. The chain was built from TRBV6-2 or TRBV6-3 and TRBJ2-1, with the D gene not clear enough to name. The material sequenced was CD4+ T cells sorted from PBMCs, taken 4 to 5 days after the first yellow fever vaccination. Read as DNA, the sequence is TGTGCCAGCAGTCAGATCTACAATGAGCAGTTCTTC. Its protein reads: CASSQIYNEQFF.